This passage covers 31 T cell receptor beta chains from one sample sequenced in a study of shared clonotypes between healthy human individuals. Using immunoSEQ multiplex PCR, the repertoire was profiled, and TCRdb retains in-frame clones only, with some absent. The data contain about 1 million clones, about 70% of them singletons. Sequencing used memory CD4+ T cells sorted from blood. Sample subset: CD45RA-negative fraction. The receptor set was obtained from a man aged 18 to 29 in good health.

The rearrangement joins TRBV6-1 to TRBJ2-7, with 8 bases identical to TRBD1. V dropped 3 bases and J dropped 6; count of bases not matched to a gene: 10. Germline-derived CDR1 and CDR2 are MNHNS and SASEGT. This CDR3 region has 15 residues. This CDR3 reads CASSDPWTGTGEQYF. The CDR3 coding sequence is TGTGCCAGCAGTGACCCTTGGACAGGGACGGGCGAGCAGTACTTC.

The chain employs TRBV18 and TRBJ2-5; TRBD2 might be the D (6 bases). The V end lost 0 bases, the J end lost 5 bases, and 13 bases lay between the germline ends. The CDR3 runs 15 residues. Per the germline V gene, CDR1 is KGHSH and CDR2 is LQKENI. CDR3 in amino acids: CASSPPAGRRETQYF. The CDR3 DNA is TGTGCCAGCTCACCACCTGCTGGGAGGCGCGAGACCCAGTACTTC.

The chain couples TRBV2 to TRBJ1-2, with 8 bases matching TRBD1. The germline CDR1 and CDR2 sequences are SNHLY and FYNNEI. Trimming cost V 3 bases and J 2 bases; bases outside gene matches: 5. This CDR3 has 15 residues. The CDR3 DNA sequence: TGTGCCAGCAGTGATGGGACAGGCAAAAACTATGGCTACACCTTC. Residues: CASSDGTGKNYGYTF.

The table lists this clone with a count of one. A read error may produce the germline difference seen at one junction end. This chain links TRBV6-1 with TRBJ1-6; D is undetermined. Germline V gene data show CDR1 as MNHNS and CDR2 as SASEGT. The CDR3 contains 15 residues. The CDR3, as DNA: TGTGCCAGCAATGAAGGGCGGACCTATAATTCACCCCTCCACTTT. It specifies CASNEGRTYNSPLHF.

The rearrangement joins TRBV28 to TRBJ2-5; 14 bases fit TRBD2. V shed 2 bases, J shed 5 bases, and the junction held 7 bases outside the gene matches. Per the germline V gene, CDR1 is MDHEN and CDR2 is SYDVKM. The CDR3 has 17 residues. The DNA for the CDR3 is TGTGCCAGCAGTTTACGGACTAGCGGGGGGCCTGGGGAGACCCAGTACTTC. It translates to CASSLRTSGGPGETQYF.

The CDR3 is CASSQEGITGLYQPQHF. CDR3 coding DNA: TGCGCCAGCAGCCAAGAAGGGATAACAGGGCTGTATCAGCCCCAGCATTTT. The chain joins TRBV4-1 to TRBJ1-5; D possibly corresponds to TRBD1 (6 bases). Germline values: CDR1 MGHRA, CDR2 YSYEKL. Trimming took off 0 bases at V and 5 bases at J, with 17 bases between the two ends. This CDR3 is 17 amino acids long.

The chain has TRBV18 and TRBJ2-3, with 7 bases that match TRBD1. This CDR3 is built from 13 residues. In germline, CDR1 is KGHSH, CDR2 LQKENI. The V segment lost 6 bases and the J segment 3 bases; nucleotides outside the gene matches: 3. This chain's CDR3 is CASSKGATDTQYF. The CDR3 coding sequence is TGTGCCAGCTCCAAGGGGGCTACAGATACGCAGTATTTT.

This clone is a singleton in its sample. The chain joins TRBV4-1 to TRBJ2-3; 8 positions agree with TRBD1. The trim removed 6 bases at V and 8 bases at J, leaving 4 bases unmatched. The CDR3 spans 12 residues. From germline, CDR1 is MGHRA and CDR2 YSYEKL. CDR3 nucleotide sequence: TGCGCCAGCAGGACAGGGGACGGTACGCAGTATTTT. Amino acids: CASRTGDGTQYF.

This sequence joins TRBV2 and TRBJ1-2; D ambiguous. Trimming cost V 5 bases and J 6 bases, with 13 bases left between them. The V gene's germline CDR1 is SNHLY and CDR2 FYNNEI. CDR3 length: 13 amino acids. The CDR3 region has the DNA TGTGCCAGCAGTTATGACCGACGTGATGGCTACACCTTC. This sequence encodes CASSYDRRDGYTF.

The CDR3 region is CASSPQAGLSSGANVLTF. The DNA for the CDR3 is TGTGCCAGCTCACCACAGGCAGGGTTAAGCTCTGGGGCCAACGTCCTGACTTTC. The chain carries TRBV18 and TRBJ2-6, with a weak D call TRBD1 (5 bases). The CDR3 loop spans 18 amino acids. Germline CDR1 reads KGHSH; CDR2 reads LQKENI. V was clipped by 1 base and J by 0 bases, with 13 bases between them.

This clone has a single count. V gene TRBV6-5 combines with J gene TRBJ2-7; TRBD2 matches at 10 bases. CDR3 length: 15 residues. CDR1 and CDR2 (germline): MNHEY, SVGAGI. The J segment lost 4 bases and the V segment lost 0 bases, leaving 3 bases of the junction unmatched. The DNA of the CDR3 is TGTGCCAGCAGTTACTCTTGGACTAGCGGTTACGAGCAGTACTTC. This encodes CASSYSWTSGYEQYF.

This chain uses TRBV19 with TRBJ1-4; no firm D call. This CDR3 spans 15 amino acids. The germline V gene encodes CDR1 LNHDA and CDR2 SQIVND (reference sequence). Trimming left V 3 bases short and J 0 bases short, with 8 bases between. The CDR3 sequence: CASSIQATTNEKLFF. For the CDR3, the DNA is TGTGCCAGTAGTATCCAAGCAACAACTAATGAAAAACTGTTTTTT. The full variable domain, with the rest looked up from reference TRBV19 and TRBJ1-4, is DGGITQSPKYLFRKEGQNVTLSCEQNLNHDAMYWYRQDPGQGLRLIYYSQIVNDFQKGDIAEGYSVSREKKESFPLTVTSAQKNPTAFYLCASSIQATTNEKLFFGSGTQLSVL.

This clone turned up a few times. The chain combines TRBV18 with TRBJ2-1, with TRBD1 as a possible D gene (6 bases). CDR3 length: 15 amino acids. The V end lost 3 bases, the J end lost 4 bases, and 13 bases lay between the germline ends. Germline CDR1 KGHSH, CDR2 LQKENI. CDR3 bases: TGTGCCAGCTCACCCTCCGGGACACATTACAATGAGCAGTTCTTC. It is translated as CASSPSGTHYNEQFF.

Details on this clone: Other nucleotide sequences from this sample produce the same CDR3. This chain connects TRBV7-2 to TRBJ1-1; D is undetermined. V was clipped by 2 bases and J by 1 base, with 8 bases between them. Germline V CDR1 and CDR2: SGHTA, FQGNSA. The CDR3 has 14 residues. In DNA form, the CDR3 reads TGTGCCAGCAGCTTAAGGCACGGGAACACTGAAGCTTTCTTT. This sequence encodes CASSLRHGNTEAFF.

The CDR3 reads CASNGEIYEQYF. The DNA for the CDR3 is TGTGCCAGCAACGGCGAAATCTACGAGCAGTACTTC. The chain is built from TRBV6-1 and TRBJ2-7; D gene uncertain. Germline V gives CDR1 MNHNS, CDR2 SASEGT. Trimming removed 7 bases at V and 3 bases at J, with 10 bases between. The CDR3 has 12 residues.

The genes are TRBV6-6 and TRBJ1-3; D gene unclear. Per germline, CDR1 MNHNY and CDR2 SVGAGI (reference sequence). This CDR3 is 14 amino acids long. Deletions cut 0 bases from V and 1 base from J, with 4 bases between. The CDR3 region has the DNA TGTGCCAGCAGTTACTCTTCATCTGGAAACACCATATATTTT. Encoded protein: CASSYSSSGNTIYF.

The V gene is TRBV2, the J gene TRBJ1-4; D is ambiguous. This CDR3 has 14 amino acids. V shed 3 bases and J shed 4 bases, with 9 bases lying between them. The germline V gene has CDR1 SNHLY and CDR2 FYNNEI. As DNA, the CDR3 is TGTGCCAGCAGTGACGGAGAGCTTAATGAAAAACTGTTTTTT. It is translated as CASSDGELNEKLFF.

This chain connects TRBV7-2 to TRBJ1-1; D uncertain. This CDR3 has 13 amino acids. In germline, CDR1 is SGHTA, CDR2 FQGNSA. The V and J ends lost 7 bases and 3 bases respectively, with 12 bases between them. The CDR3 coding sequence is TGTGCCAGCAACCTAAGAAGAGACACTGAAGCTTTCTTT. The encoded protein is CASNLRRDTEAFF.

This clone was counted a single time. The chain uses TRBV6-4 and TRBJ1-2; D call uncertain. Trimming cost V 2 bases and J 2 bases, with 9 bases left between them. CDR1 and CDR2 from the germline V gene are MRHNA and SNTAGT. The CDR3 is 14 residues long. This CDR3 is CASSDIRGNYGYTF. CDR3 DNA sequence: TGTGCCAGCAGTGACATTCGAGGGAACTATGGCTACACCTTC.

The chain is built from TRBV6-1 and TRBJ2-3; no clear D. Per germline, CDR1 MNHNS and CDR2 SASEGT. V gave up 2 bases and J gave up 6 bases, with 15 bases separating them. CDR3 length: 15 residues. In nucleotides, the CDR3 is TGTGCCAGCAGTGAATTACTCCCCCACGGGGATACGCAGTATTTT. Its translation: CASSELLPHGDTQYF.

The rearrangement links TRBV6-5 to TRBJ2-7; 11 positions match TRBD2. Germline trimming cut 4 bases from V and 3 bases from J; bases unmatched to any gene: 2. The CDR3 runs to 14 residues. Looked up from germline, CDR1 is MNHEY and CDR2 is SVGAGI. As DNA, the CDR3 is TGTGCCAGCAGTTTAGCGGGGGGGTTCTACGAGCAGTACTTC. Amino acids: CASSLAGGFYEQYF.

J is TRBJ1-2 and V is TRBV30; 10 bases map to TRBD1. Germline V gene lookup returns CDR1 GTSNPN and CDR2 SVGIG (reference sequence). Trimming took 4 bases from V and 8 from J; bases not matched to a gene: 4. There are 12 residues in the CDR3. CDR3 amino acids: CAWKWTGGGYTF. The CDR3, as DNA: TGTGCCTGGAAATGGACAGGGGGAGGCTACACCTTC.

The chain employs TRBV5-6 and TRBJ1-1; D is uncertain. CDR1 SGHDT and CDR2 YYEEEE come from the germline V gene. CDR3 length equals 16 residues. The germline V and J ends were trimmed by 0 bases and 2 bases, with 14 bases remaining between them. CDR3 sequence: CASSLVSGSSNTEAFF. CDR3 DNA sequence: TGTGCCAGCAGCTTGGTTTCGGGCAGCTCTAACACTGAAGCTTTCTTT. Filled out from reference TRBV5-6 and TRBJ1-1, the complete variable domain reads DAGVTQSPTHLIKTRGQQVTLRCSPKSGHDTVSWYQQALGQGPQFIFQYYEEEERQRGNFPDRFSGHQFPNYSSELNVNALLLGDSALYLCASSLVSGSSNTEAFFGQGTRLTVV.

Ten or more counts support this clone. The CDR3 region has the DNA TGTGCCAGCTACGGGGTAGAGGATGGCTACACCTTC. Translated, it gives CASYGVEDGYTF. The V and J genes are TRBV28 and TRBJ1-2; no firm D call. Germline CDR1 MDHEN, CDR2 SYDVKM. Trimming removed 8 bases from V and 6 bases from J, with 13 bases in between. The CDR3 extends over 12 amino acids.

Of note for this clone: The same CDR3 arises from other DNA sequences in this sample as well. The V call is TRBV5-1, the J call TRBJ1-6, with TRBD1 matching over 8 bases. The CDR3 runs 15 residues. Germline CDR1 and CDR2: SGHRS and YFSETQ. J was trimmed by 5 bases and V by 4 bases; bases with no gene match: 5. The CDR3 region has the DNA TGCGCCAGCAGCACTGGACAGGGTGATAATTCACCCCTCCACTTT. Protein: CASSTGQGDNSPLHF.

This chain uses TRBV6-1 with TRBJ1-4; 9 bases are a match to TRBD1. V dropped 2 bases and J dropped 14; count of bases not matched to a gene: 6. Germline assignment: CDR1 MNHNS and CDR2 SASEGT. The CDR3 has 13 amino acids. CDR3 residues: CASSEYGQGILFF. CDR3 bases: TGTGCCAGCAGTGAATATGGACAGGGGATCCTGTTTTTT.

This clone has just a few counts. This rearrangement joins TRBV6-6 to TRBJ1-5, with D possibly matching TRBD1 (6 bases). CDR1 is MNHNY and CDR2 is SVGAGI in the germline V gene (reference sequence). The CDR3 spans 13 residues. Trimming cost V 5 bases and J 4 bases, with 9 bases left between them. As DNA, the CDR3 is TGTGCCAGCAGTGACCAGGGGAATCAGCCCCAGCATTTT. This sequence encodes CASSDQGNQPQHF.

The chain couples TRBV5-6 to TRBJ1-1; D may be TRBD1 (5 bases). Per germline, CDR1 SGHDT and CDR2 YYEEEE. CDR3 size: 16 residues. V gave up 4 bases and J gave up 0 bases, with 16 bases separating them. In DNA form, the CDR3 reads TGTGCCAGCAGCCGAAATGGGGCAGGAATGAACACTGAAGCTTTCTTT. Protein: CASSRNGAGMNTEAFF. The full variable domain, completed using reference TRBV5-6 and TRBJ1-1, is DAGVTQSPTHLIKTRGQQVTLRCSPKSGHDTVSWYQQALGQGPQFIFQYYEEEERQRGNFPDRFSGHQFPNYSSELNVNALLLGDSALYLCASSRNGAGMNTEAFFGQGTRLTVV.

This chain links TRBV7-3 with TRBJ2-3; 10 nucleotides match TRBD2. The CDR3 covers 16 residues. The V segment lost 5 bases and the J segment 3 bases; nucleotides outside the gene matches: 8. CDR1 and CDR2 from the germline V gene are SGHTA and FQGTGA. CDR3 region: CASSLGLAGATDTQYF. DNA of the CDR3: TGTGCCAGCAGCCTGGGCCTAGCGGGGGCAACAGATACGCAGTATTTT.

This clone showed up many times. Other DNA sequences in the sample encode the same CDR3. The rearrangement links TRBV25-1 to TRBJ1-4; no reliable D call. Germline V gives CDR1 MGHDK, CDR2 SYGVNS. The V and J ends lost 3 bases and 8 bases respectively, with 13 bases between them. The CDR3 has 14 residues. The CDR3 bases are TGTGCCAGCAGTGACCCGGGTTTAAACGAAAAACTGTTTTTT. Translation: CASSDPGLNEKLFF.

This chain links TRBV30 with TRBJ1-2, with TRBD1 as a possible D gene (6 bases). The CDR3 is 12 amino acids. V was clipped by 3 bases and J by 7 bases, with 12 bases between them. Germline CDR1 is GTSNPN and CDR2 is SVGIG (reference sequence). CDR3 loop: CAWSEQGGGYTF. CDR3 nucleotides: TGTGCCTGGAGCGAACAGGGAGGTGGCTACACCTTC. The full variable domain, with the rest looked up from reference TRBV30 and TRBJ1-2, is SQTIHQWPATLVQPVGSPLSLECTVEGTSNPNLYWYRQAAGRGLQLLFYSVGIGQISSEVPQNLSASRPQDRQFILSSKKLLLSDSGFYLCAWSEQGGGYTFGSGTRLTVV.